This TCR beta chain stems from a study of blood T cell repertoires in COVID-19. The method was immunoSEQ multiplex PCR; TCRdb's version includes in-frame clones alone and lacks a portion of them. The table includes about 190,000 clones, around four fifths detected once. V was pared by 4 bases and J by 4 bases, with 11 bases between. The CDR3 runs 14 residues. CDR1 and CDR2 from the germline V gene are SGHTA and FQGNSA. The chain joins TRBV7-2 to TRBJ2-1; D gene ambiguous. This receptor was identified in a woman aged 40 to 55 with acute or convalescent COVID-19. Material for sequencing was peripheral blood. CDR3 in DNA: TGTGCCAGCAGCTCCCACTCGAGGTACAATGAGCAGTTCTTC. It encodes CASSSHSRYNEQFF.